This T cell receptor (beta chain) originates from a study of response to subunit inactivated influenza vaccine. Points from the study as a whole: Authors suggested that a seasonal influenza vaccination recruits few new T cells each time.

A note on this clonotype: Its target is not known.

In TCRdb, the RT-PCR reads were re-called with MiXCR into one record per CDR3 protein. The data contain some 600,000 distinct CDR3 sequences, about 14% of them singletons. This TCR derives from a man in his fifties or sixties who received an inactivated influenza vaccine. The sample here was PBMCs from blood, taken 14 to 15 days before vaccination.

This CDR3 reads CASSQPGPYAGYTF. The CDR3 DNA reads as TGTGCCAGCAGCCAGCCGGGACCCTACGCGGGCTACACCTTC. The rearrangement links TRBV3-1 to TRBJ1-2, with D possibly TRBD1 on 5 matching bases. Germline loops: CDR1 LGHDT, CDR2 YNNKEL (reference sequence). CDR3 size: 14 residues. Between the trimmed V and J ends, which lost 3 bases and 8 bases, there was a span of 16 bases.